The T cell receptor (beta chain) under discussion was sequenced for a study of cytomegalovirus exposure and HLA in healthy donors. The PCR used 60 Vbeta and 13 Jbeta primers. The method was immunoSEQ multiplex PCR; TCRdb's version includes in-frame clones alone and lacks a portion of them. The table shows approximately 120,000 clones, with roughly three quarters occurring only once. This CDR3 region has 14 residues. The V end was cut by 2 bases, the J end by 4 bases, with 10 bases between. Per germline, CDR1 SGHTA and CDR2 FQGNSA. The source is a woman aged 25 to 45 in good health and CMV-seronegative. Sequencing was performed on PBMCs. V is TRBV7-2 and J is TRBJ2-3; D is unresolved. CDR3 amino acids: CASSLIQFSDTQYF. The CDR3 DNA is TGTGCCAGCAGCTTAATCCAGTTCTCAGATACGCAGTATTTT.